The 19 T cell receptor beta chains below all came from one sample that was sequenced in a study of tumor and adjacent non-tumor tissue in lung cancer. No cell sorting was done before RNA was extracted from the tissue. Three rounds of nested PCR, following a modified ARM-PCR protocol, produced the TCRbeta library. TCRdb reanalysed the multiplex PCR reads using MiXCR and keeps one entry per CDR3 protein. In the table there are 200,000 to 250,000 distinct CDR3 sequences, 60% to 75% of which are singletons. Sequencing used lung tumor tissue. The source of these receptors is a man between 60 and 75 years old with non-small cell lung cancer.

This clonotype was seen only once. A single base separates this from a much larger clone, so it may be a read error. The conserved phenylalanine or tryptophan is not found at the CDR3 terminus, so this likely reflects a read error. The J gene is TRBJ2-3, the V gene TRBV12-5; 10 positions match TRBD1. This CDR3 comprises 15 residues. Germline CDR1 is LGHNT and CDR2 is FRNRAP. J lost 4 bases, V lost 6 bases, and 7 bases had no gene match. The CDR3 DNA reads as TGTGCTAGTGGGAACGACAGGGGGCCAGCAGATACGCAGTATTCT. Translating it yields CASGNDRGPADTQYS.

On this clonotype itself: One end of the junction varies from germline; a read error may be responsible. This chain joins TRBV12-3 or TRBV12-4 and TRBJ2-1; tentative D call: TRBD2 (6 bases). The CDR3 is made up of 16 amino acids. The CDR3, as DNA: TGTGCCATCAGTTCGTGCCGGGACTTCTCCTACAATGAGCAGTTCTTC. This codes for CAISSCRDFSYNEQFF.

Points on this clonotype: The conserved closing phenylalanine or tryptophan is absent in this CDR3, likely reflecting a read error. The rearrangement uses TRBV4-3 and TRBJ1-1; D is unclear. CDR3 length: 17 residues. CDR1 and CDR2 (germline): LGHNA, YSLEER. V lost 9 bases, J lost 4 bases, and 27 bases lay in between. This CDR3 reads CASGQDVPGSSGTEAFS. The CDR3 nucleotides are TGCGCCAGTGGCCAAGACGTTCCGGGTAGTTCGGGCACTGAAGCTTTCTCT.

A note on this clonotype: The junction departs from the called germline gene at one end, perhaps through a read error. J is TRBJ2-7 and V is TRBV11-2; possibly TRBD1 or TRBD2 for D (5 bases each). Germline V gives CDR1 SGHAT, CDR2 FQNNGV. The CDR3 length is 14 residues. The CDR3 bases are TGTGCCATCAGCTTAGATTCGGGGACCTACGGGCAGTATTTC. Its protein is CAISLDSGTYGQYF.

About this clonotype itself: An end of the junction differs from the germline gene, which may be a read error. This CDR3 reads CVSSTRDSLGTEAFF. The CDR3 bases are TGTGTCAGCAGCACACGGGACAGTTTAGGGACTGAAGCTTTCTTT. This chain links TRBV11-3 with TRBJ1-1; 7 bases are a match to TRBD1. This CDR3 has 15 residues. Germline V gene data show CDR1 as SGHNT and CDR2 as YENEEA.

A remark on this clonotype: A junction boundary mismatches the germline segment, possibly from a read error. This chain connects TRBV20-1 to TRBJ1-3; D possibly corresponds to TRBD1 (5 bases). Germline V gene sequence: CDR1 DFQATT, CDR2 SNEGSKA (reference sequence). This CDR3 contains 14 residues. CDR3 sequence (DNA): TGCATTGCTGTCCGGCAGGGATCTGGAAACACCATATATTTT. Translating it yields CIAVRQGSGNTIYF.

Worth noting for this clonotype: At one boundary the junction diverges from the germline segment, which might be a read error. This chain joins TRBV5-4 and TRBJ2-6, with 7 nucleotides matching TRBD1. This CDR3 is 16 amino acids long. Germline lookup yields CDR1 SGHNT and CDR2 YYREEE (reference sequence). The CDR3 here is CASSLDRSSGANVLTF. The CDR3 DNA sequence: TGTGCCAGCAGTTTGGACAGGAGCTCTGGGGCCAACGTCCTGACTTTC.

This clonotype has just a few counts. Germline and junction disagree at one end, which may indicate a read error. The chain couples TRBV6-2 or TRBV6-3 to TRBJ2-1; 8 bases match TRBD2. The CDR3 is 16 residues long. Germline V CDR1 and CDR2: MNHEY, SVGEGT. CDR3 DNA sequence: TGTGCCAACAGTTACTTGCTAGCGGGTCCTCTGAATGAGCAGTTCTTC. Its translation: CANSYLLAGPLNEQFF.

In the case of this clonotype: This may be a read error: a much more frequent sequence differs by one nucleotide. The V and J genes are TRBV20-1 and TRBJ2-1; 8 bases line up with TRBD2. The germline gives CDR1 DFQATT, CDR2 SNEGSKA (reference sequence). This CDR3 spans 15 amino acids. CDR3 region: CSTRDPAGALDEQFF. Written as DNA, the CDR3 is TGCAGTACTAGAGACCCAGCGGGAGCCCTGGATGAGCAGTTCTTC.

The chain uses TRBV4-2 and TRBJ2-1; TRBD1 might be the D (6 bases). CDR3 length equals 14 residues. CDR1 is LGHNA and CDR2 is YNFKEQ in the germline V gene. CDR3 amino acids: CVNRDIREWNEQFF. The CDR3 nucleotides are TGTGTCAACAGGGACATCCGGGAATGGAATGAGCAGTTCTTC.

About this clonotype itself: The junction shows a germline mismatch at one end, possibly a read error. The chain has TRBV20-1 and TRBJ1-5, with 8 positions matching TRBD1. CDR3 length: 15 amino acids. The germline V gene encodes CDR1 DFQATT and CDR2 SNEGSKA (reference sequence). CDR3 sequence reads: CSASPGGLGNEPQHF. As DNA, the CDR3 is TGCAGTGCTAGTCCAGGGGGCCTTGGCAATGAGCCCCAGCACTTT.

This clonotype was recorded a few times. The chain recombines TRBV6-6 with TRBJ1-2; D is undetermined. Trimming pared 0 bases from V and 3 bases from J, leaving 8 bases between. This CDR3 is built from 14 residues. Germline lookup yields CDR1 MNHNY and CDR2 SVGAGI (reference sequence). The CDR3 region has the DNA TGTGCCAGCAGTTACTCAGTGGGTGACTATGGCTACACCTTC. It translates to CASSYSVGDYGYTF.

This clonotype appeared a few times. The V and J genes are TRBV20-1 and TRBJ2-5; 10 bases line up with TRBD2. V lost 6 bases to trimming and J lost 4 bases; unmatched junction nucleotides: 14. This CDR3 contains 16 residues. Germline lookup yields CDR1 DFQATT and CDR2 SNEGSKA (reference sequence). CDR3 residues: CSAPVALAGVRETQYF. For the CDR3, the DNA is TGCAGTGCCCCTGTGGCCCTAGCGGGGGTGCGAGAGACCCAGTACTTC.

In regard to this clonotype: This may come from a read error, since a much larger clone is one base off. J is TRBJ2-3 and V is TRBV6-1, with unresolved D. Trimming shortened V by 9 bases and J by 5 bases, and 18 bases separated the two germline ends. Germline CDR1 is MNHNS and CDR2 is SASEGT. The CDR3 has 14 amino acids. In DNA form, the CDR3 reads TGTGCCAGTGTAAATTTGGGAATGGTAGATACGCAGTATTTT. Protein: CASVNLGMVDTQYF.

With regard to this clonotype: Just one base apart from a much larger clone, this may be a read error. CDR3 region: CASGLKGLRNTEAFF. Written as DNA, the CDR3 is TGTGCCAGCGGTCTCAAGGGGCTCCGGAACACTGAAGCTTTCTTT. The chain couples TRBV6-5 to TRBJ1-1; the D gene is possibly TRBD1 (5 bases). Deletions cut 8 bases from V and 1 base from J, with 17 bases between. The CDR3 runs to 15 residues. Germline values: CDR1 MNHEY, CDR2 SVGAGI.

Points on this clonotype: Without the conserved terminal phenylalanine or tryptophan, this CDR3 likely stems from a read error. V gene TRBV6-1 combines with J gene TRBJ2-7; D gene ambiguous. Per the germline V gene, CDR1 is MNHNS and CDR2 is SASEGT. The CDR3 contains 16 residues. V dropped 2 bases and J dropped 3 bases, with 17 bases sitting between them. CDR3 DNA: TGTGCCAGCAGTGAACAGAGTCCCAGGAACCTCTACGAGCAGTACTCC. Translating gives CASSEQSPRNLYEQYS.

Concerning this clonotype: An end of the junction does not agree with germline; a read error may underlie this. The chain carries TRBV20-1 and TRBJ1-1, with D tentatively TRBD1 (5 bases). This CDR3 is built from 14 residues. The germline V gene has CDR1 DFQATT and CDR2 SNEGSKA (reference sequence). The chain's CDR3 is CSVRDGQGGTEAFF. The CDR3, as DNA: TGCAGTGTTAGAGATGGGCAGGGCGGAACTGAAGCTTTCTTT.

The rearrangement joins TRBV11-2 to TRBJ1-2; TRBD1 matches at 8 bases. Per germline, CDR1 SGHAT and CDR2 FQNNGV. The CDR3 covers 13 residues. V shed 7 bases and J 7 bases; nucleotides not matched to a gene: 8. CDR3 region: CASILDRESGYTF. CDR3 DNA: TGTGCCAGCATCTTGGACAGGGAAAGTGGCTACACCTTC.

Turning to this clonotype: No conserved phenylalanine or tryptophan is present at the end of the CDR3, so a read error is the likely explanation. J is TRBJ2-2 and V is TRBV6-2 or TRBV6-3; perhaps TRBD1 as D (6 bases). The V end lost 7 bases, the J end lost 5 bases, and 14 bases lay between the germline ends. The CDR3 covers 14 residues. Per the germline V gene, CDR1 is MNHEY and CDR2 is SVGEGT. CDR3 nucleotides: TGTGCCAGCATTACCCAACAGGGAACCGGGGAGCTGTTTTTA. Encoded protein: CASITQQGTGELFL.